This TCR beta chain was recovered during a study of blood T cell repertoires in COVID-19. The overall study: From T cells, B-cell-depleted T cells, or PBMCs came the material, which was cDNA or gDNA.

V gave up 0 bases and J gave up 4 bases, with 18 bases separating them. CDR1 is SQVTM and CDR2 is ANQGSEA in the germline V gene. The CDR3 totals 16 residues. Per the original methods: Amplification from reference gene primers served as the basis for estimated nucleated cell counts. Libraries were prepared by immunoSEQ multiplex PCR; TCRdb keeps only in-frame clonotypes and omits some of them. The V and J calls and clone size are taken from that table; D and trimming were inferred from the DNA. The repertoire has tens of thousands of clones, approximately 72% of them found once; the top ten carry around two fifths.

Sequenced: peripheral blood. The chain recombines TRBV29-1 with TRBJ1-2; weak D call: TRBD1 (5 bases). The receptor's source is an elderly woman with acute or convalescent COVID-19. CDR3 in DNA: TGCAGCGTTGAAGATTTAGACAGATCAACCCTCTATGGCTACACCTTC. Its translation is CSVEDLDRSTLYGYTF.